These T cell receptor beta chains were read from a single sample in a study of blood T cell repertoires in COVID-19. The table came from immunoSEQ multiplex PCR; TCRdb's copy has only in-frame clones and leaves some out. Among some 11,000 clones listed, roughly 85% were seen once. The sequencing input was peripheral blood. All receptors derive from a human donor in a cohort sampled during active COVID-19. Each CDR3 is given with its conserved first and last residue. D genes are given only for firm matches. The listing skips clone size in some rows; elsewhere it reads once, few, many or a size class.

clone_size: -
d_call: TRBD1
v_call: TRBV7-8
j_call: TRBJ2-1
cdr3_nt: TGTGCCAGCAGCCGAGGCACAGGGGTTGCCTACAATGAGCAGTTCTTC
cdr3_aa: CASSRGTGVAYNEQFF

clone_size: -
d_call: TRBD2
v_call: TRBV19
j_call: TRBJ2-1
cdr3_nt: TGTGCCAGTAGTATAGGGAGGGCGGGAGGCCCCTACAATGAGCAGTTCTTC
cdr3_aa: CASSIGRAGGPYNEQFF

clone_size: -
d_call: TRBD2
v_call: TRBV5-1
j_call: TRBJ2-4
cdr3_nt: TGCGCCAGCAGCCCAAGGACTAGCGGGTTGGGTAGAAACATTCAGTACTTC
cdr3_aa: CASSPRTSGLGRNIQYF

clone_size: -
d_call: -
v_call: TRBV18
j_call: TRBJ2-7
cdr3_nt: TGTGCCAGCTCTAGAGGTGGTTCCTACGAGCAGTACTTC
cdr3_aa: CASSRGGSYEQYF

clone_size: few
d_call: TRBD1
v_call: TRBV29-1
j_call: TRBJ2-7
cdr3_nt: TGCAGCGTTGGTCAGGGGGAAAGAGGGCAGTACTTC
cdr3_aa: CSVGQGERGQYF

clone_size: -
d_call: -
v_call: TRBV14
j_call: TRBJ1-2
cdr3_nt: TGTGCCAGCAGCCAAGGAACAGGGCCCTATGGCTACACCTTC
cdr3_aa: CASSQGTGPYGYTF

clone_size: -
d_call: TRBD2
v_call: TRBV4-1
j_call: TRBJ2-1
cdr3_nt: TGCGCCAGCAGCTATAGGACTAGCGGGAGGGTTGCTGAGCAGTTCTTC
cdr3_aa: CASSYRTSGRVAEQFF

clone_size: -
d_call: -
v_call: TRBV6-5
j_call: TRBJ2-7
cdr3_nt: TGTGCCAGCAGCGAGTCAGGGTCCTACGAGCAGTACTTC
cdr3_aa: CASSESGSYEQYF

clone_size: -
d_call: -
v_call: TRBV4-1
j_call: TRBJ1-1
cdr3_nt: TGCGCCAGCAGTGGGGCCATGAACACTGAAGCTTTCTTT
cdr3_aa: CASSGAMNTEAFF

clone_size: -
d_call: TRBD1
v_call: TRBV7-2
j_call: TRBJ1-1
cdr3_nt: TGTGCCAGCAGCCCACAGGGGTACACTGAAGCTTTCTTT
cdr3_aa: CASSPQGYTEAFF